What follows describes a single T cell receptor (beta chain). Its specificity is not known. Relative to the germline gene, one junction end is altered; a read error may explain this. Of the isolated RNA, all was reverse transcribed, and so the sequenced material was expressed TCRB transcripts. TCRdb's table, derived via immunoSEQ multiplex PCR, lists solely in-frame clones and lacks some. The data show 300,000 to 350,000 clones, roughly 8% seen once. This specimen belongs to a study of beta chain features in type 1 diabetes. Germline V gene data show CDR1 as MDHEN and CDR2 as SYDVKM. The CDR3 consists of 11 residues. Study results and limitations: Highly expressing activated T cells could be over-counted with a cDNA template. Insertions were fewer and deletions more numerous at VDJ junctions in type 1 diabetes patients.

The chain employs TRBV28 and TRBJ1-3, with a tentative D call TRBD1 (5 bases). The material sequenced was central memory CD4+ T cells from blood. This receptor was identified in a woman younger than 35 in good health. CDR3 bases: TGTGCCAGCAGTTTATCAGGGAAGCGGGTATTT. Protein: CASSLSGKRVF.